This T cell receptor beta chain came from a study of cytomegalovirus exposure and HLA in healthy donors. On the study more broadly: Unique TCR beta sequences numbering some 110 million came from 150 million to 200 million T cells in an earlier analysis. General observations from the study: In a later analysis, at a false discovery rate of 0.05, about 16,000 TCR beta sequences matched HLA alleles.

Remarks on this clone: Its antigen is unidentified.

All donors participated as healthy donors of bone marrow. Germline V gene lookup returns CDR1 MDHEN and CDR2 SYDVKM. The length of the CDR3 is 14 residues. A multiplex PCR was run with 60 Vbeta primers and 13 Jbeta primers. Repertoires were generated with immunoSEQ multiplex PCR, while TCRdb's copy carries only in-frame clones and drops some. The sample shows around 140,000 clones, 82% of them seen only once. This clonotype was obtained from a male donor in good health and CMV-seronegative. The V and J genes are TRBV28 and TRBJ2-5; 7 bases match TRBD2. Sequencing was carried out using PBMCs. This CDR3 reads CASNLSGPQETQYF. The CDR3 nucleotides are TGTGCTTCCAACCTTAGCGGGCCACAAGAGACCCAGTACTTC.